A selection of T cell receptor beta chains follows, all from one sample in a study of CD8 T cells in Susac syndrome. From the immunoSEQ multiplex PCR reads, TCRdb called clonotypes with MiXCR, one entry per CDR3 protein. The table has about 150,000 distinct CDR3 sequences, roughly 95% seen once. The specimen was CD4+ T cells from PBMCs. These receptors came from a human donor with Susac syndrome. Both conserved end residues are part of each CDR3. The D gene is left open where the match is weak. Clone size is shown for a subset of rows, as once, few, many or a class of expanded clone.

v_call	clone_size	d_call	j_call	cdr3_aa	cdr3_nt
TRBV29-1	few	-	TRBJ2-5	CSVGGEETQYF	TGCAGCGTTGGAGGGGAGGAGACCCAGTACTTC
TRBV9	-	TRBD1	TRBJ1-4	CASSVRGRDEKLFF	TGTGCCAGCAGCGTAAGGGGGCGCGATGAAAAACTGTTTTTT
TRBV29-1	-	TRBD1	TRBJ1-5	CSGTGQGVPYSNQPQHF	TGCAGCGGGACAGGACAGGGGGTTCCCTATAGCAATCAGCCCCAGCATTTT
TRBV23-1	-	TRBD1	TRBJ1-6	CASSRDSWDSPLHF	TGCGCCAGCAGTCGGGACAGCTGGGATTCACCCCTCCACTTT
TRBV2	-	TRBD1	TRBJ1-2	CASSSGGADYTF	TGTGCCAGCAGTTCAGGGGGCGCCGACTACACCTTC
TRBV20-1	-	TRBD1	TRBJ2-1	CSARIRGQVHEQFF	TGCAGTGCTAGAATCAGGGGACAGGTGCATGAGCAGTTCTTC
TRBV29-1	few	-	TRBJ1-1	CSVGVGNTEAFF	TGCAGCGTTGGGGTTGGGAACACTGAAGCTTTCTTT
TRBV7-2	-	-	TRBJ2-1	CASSFEGSSYNEQFF	TGTGCCAGCAGCTTCGAGGGTAGCTCCTACAATGAGCAGTTCTTC
TRBV28	-	-	TRBJ1-5	CASSLWMTGTVLSGQHF	TGTGCCAGCAGTTTATGGATGACCGGGACGGTTTTATCGGGCCAGCATTTT
TRBV20-1	-	TRBD1	TRBJ2-1	CSTRTGARGEQFF	TGCAGCACCCGGACAGGGGCGAGGGGTGAGCAGTTCTTC
TRBV5-1	-	-	TRBJ2-5	CASSSIKAPQETQYF	TGCGCCAGCAGCTCTATCAAGGCCCCTCAAGAGACCCAGTACTTC
TRBV25-1	-	TRBD1	TRBJ2-2	CASSSGTGRTGELFF	TGTGCCAGCAGCTCCGGGACAGGGAGAACCGGGGAGCTGTTTTTT
TRBV29-1	-	TRBD1	TRBJ1-2	CSLSLTGESYTF	TGCAGCCTCAGCCTTACAGGGGAAAGCTACACCTTC
TRBV19	-	-	TRBJ1-3	CASIGEAGNTIYF	TGTGCCAGCATAGGAGAGGCTGGAAACACCATATATTTT
TRBV29-1	-	-	TRBJ2-1	CSVEEGVVSSYNEQFF	TGCAGCGTTGAAGAGGGGGTGGTAAGCTCCTACAATGAGCAGTTCTTC
TRBV4-3	-	-	TRBJ1-5	CASSQDLGGLAVDQPQHF	TGCGCCAGCAGCCAAGATTTGGGGGGCTTAGCGGTGGATCAGCCCCAGCATTTT
TRBV7-8	-	TRBD1	TRBJ2-7	CASSFTGTGGGEQYF	TGTGCCAGCAGCTTCACCGGGACAGGTGGCGGCGAGCAGTACTTC
TRBV5-4	-	-	TRBJ2-4	CASSLGGKNIQYF	TGTGCCAGCAGCTTAGGGGGCAAAAACATTCAGTACTTC
TRBV11-2	-	-	TRBJ2-1	CASSLPTSLNEQFF	TGTGCCAGCAGCCTACCGACTAGTCTCAATGAGCAGTTCTTC
TRBV20-1	once	TRBD2	TRBJ2-3	CSAVRKLAGGPSTDTQYF	TGCAGTGCTGTCAGAAAACTAGCGGGGGGACCAAGCACAGATACGCAGTATTTT
TRBV20-1	-	-	TRBJ2-7	CSARTVGVTSYEQYF	TGCAGTGCGAGAACAGTCGGGGTTACGAGCTACGAGCAGTACTTC
TRBV12-3/TRBV12-4	-	-	TRBJ1-2	CASTMRGGDGYTF	TGTGCCAGCACCATGAGGGGGGGCGATGGCTACACCTTC
TRBV12-5	-	-	TRBJ1-1	CASGMWGRTEAFF	TGTGCTAGTGGTATGTGGGGGCGGACTGAAGCTTTCTTT
TRBV13	-	TRBD2	TRBJ2-7	CASNPRGGPIYEQYF	TGTGCCAGCAACCCACGGGGGGGGCCCATCTACGAGCAGTACTTC
TRBV5-1	-	TRBD1	TRBJ2-7	CASTRSYRGDEQYF	TGCGCCAGCACCCGGAGCTACAGGGGTGACGAGCAGTACTTC
TRBV6-6	-	-	TRBJ2-5	CASTESGVETQYF	TGTGCCAGCACCGAGTCGGGGGTTGAGACCCAGTACTTC
TRBV7-8	-	-	TRBJ2-1	CASSLGVGLHNEQFF	TGTGCCAGCAGCTTAGGCGTGGGGCTCCACAATGAGCAGTTCTTC
TRBV10-3	-	-	TRBJ2-7	CAISSGDTFSYEQYF	TGTGCCATCAGTAGCGGGGACACCTTTTCCTACGAGCAGTACTTC
TRBV7-2	-	-	TRBJ2-3	CASSLWTLSTDTQYF	TGTGCCAGCAGCTTATGGACATTGAGCACAGATACGCAGTATTTT
TRBV19	-	-	TRBJ1-5	CASSELGQPQHF	TGTGCCAGTAGTGAGTTGGGGCAGCCCCAGCATTTT